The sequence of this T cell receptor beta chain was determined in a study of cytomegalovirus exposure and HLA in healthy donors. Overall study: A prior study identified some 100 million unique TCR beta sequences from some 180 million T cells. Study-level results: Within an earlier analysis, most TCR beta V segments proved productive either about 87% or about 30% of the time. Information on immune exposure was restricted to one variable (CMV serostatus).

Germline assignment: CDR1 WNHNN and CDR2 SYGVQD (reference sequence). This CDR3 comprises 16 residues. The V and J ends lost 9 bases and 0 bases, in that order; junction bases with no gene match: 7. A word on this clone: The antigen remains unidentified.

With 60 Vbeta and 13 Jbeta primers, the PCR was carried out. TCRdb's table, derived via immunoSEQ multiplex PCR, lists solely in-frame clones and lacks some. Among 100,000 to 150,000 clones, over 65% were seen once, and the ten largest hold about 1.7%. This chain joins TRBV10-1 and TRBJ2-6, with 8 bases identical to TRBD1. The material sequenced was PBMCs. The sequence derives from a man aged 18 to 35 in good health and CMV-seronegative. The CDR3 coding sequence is TGCGCCAGAGGACAGGGCCCTTACTCTGGGGCCAACGTCCTGACTTTC. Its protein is CARGQGPYSGANVLTF.